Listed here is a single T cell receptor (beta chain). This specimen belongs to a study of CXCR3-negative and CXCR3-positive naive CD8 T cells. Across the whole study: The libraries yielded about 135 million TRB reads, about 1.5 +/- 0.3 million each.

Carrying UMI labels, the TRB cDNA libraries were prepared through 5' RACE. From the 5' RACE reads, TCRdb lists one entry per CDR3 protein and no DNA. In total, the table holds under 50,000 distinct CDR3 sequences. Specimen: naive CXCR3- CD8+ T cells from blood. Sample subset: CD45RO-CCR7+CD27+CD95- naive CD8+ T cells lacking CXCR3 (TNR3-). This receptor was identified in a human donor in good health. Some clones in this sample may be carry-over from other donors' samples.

CDR3 sequence: CASSLVTNTEAFF. V gene TRBV5-6 combines with J gene TRBJ1-1. The CDR3 length is 13 residues. CDR1 and CDR2 (germline): SGHDT, YYEEEE.